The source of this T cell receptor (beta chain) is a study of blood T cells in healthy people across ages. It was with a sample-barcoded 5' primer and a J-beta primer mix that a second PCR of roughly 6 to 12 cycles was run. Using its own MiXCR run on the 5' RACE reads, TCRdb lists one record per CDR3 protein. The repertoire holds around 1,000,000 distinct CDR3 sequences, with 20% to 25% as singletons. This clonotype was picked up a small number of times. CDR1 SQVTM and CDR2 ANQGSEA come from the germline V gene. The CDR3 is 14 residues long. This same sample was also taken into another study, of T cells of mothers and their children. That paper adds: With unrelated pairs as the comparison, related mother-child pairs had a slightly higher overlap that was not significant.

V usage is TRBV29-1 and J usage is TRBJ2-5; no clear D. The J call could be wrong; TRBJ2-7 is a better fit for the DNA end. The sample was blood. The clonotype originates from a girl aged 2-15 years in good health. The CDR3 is CSVERPLFPYEQYF. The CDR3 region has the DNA TGCAGCGTTGAACGACCCCTCTTTCCCTACGAGCAGTACTTC.